This T cell receptor (beta chain) comes out of a study of CXCR3-negative and CXCR3-positive naive CD8 T cells (dated by TCRdb to the late 2010s). Notes on the research overall: In total, roughly 140 million TRB reads were obtained, which works out to roughly 1.5 +/- 0.3 million reads per library. TRBV-TRBJ cluster analysis included naive subsets from about five donors and memory cells from 3 donors. Data from around 11 donors, pooled across two independent experiments, went into the diversity and physicochemical repertoire analyses.

With regard to this clonotype: Its antigen is currently not known.

Each CD8+ T cell subset was flow-sorted in triplicate, and some 310,000 cells per subset were placed directly into RLT lysis buffer. To exclude memory contaminants, naive CD8+ T cells were stringently defined as CD45RO-CCR7+CD27+CD95-. Peripheral blood mononuclear cells were isolated from buffy coats using standard density gradient centrifugation. A FACSAria III was used to flow-sort naive CXCR3-negative and CXCR3-positive CD8+ T cells. Total RNA was extracted from sorted cells with an RNeasy Mini Kit. These reads were obtained on a NextSeq 550. The Human TCR Profiling Kit (MiLaboratory) was used to make UMI-labeled 5' RACE TRB cDNA libraries. cDNA synthesis used the entire amount of extracted RNA, and PCR amplification then used the entire amount of cDNA produced. The libraries were made side by side, with each library going through the same number of PCR cycles. Regarding the original processing steps: MIGEC and MiXCR extracted about 53,000 +/- 10,000 unique UMI-labeled TRB cDNA molecules per library, requiring at least two reads per UMI. On average, roughly 40,000 +/- 10,000 functional in-frame TRB CDR3 nucleotide clonotypes lacking stop codons were found per library. After each sample was downsampled to 5000 UMI-labeled TRB molecules, VDJtools was used to calculate diversity metrics such as normalized Shannon-Wiener and Chao1. Clonotype-size-weighted physicochemical properties of the central five CDR3 residues (interaction energy, strength, volume and Kidera factor 4) were computed in VDJtools. Based on TCRdb reprocessing of the reads, there is one entry per CDR3 protein sequence, and DNA is missing. In this record, the V and J calls reflect TCRdb's handling and not the investigators' own analysis. For this sample, the table gives about 92,000 distinct CDR3 sequences. 0.82% of the sample goes to the ten largest clones.

From the cysteine through the phenylalanine, the CDR3 covers 17 amino acids. DNA is not on record. As encoded in the germline V gene (reference sequence), CDR1 is LNHNV while CDR2 is YYDKDF. Here is what the overall study found, with its caveats: Compared with CXCR3-negative naive cells, CXCR3-positive naive cells had TRB CDR3s with higher hydrophobicity (lower Kidera factor 4), lower energy, and higher strength and volume indices. Freshly isolated PBMCs were used for most assays because CXCR3 expression partially decreased after cryopreservation. Similar TRBV-TRBJ usage was shown by naive CXCR3-negative and CXCR3-positive cells from the same donor, whereas distinct patterns were shown by memory cells. Because surface CD5, which is linked to self-reactivity in mice, was comparable between the naive subsets, TCR interaction strength was also inferred from TRB CDR3 physicochemical properties. Both naive subsets had comparably high repertoire diversity, while memory CD8+ T cells had much lower repertoire diversity.

The sequence is built from TRBV15 and TRBJ2-5; TCRdb names TRBD1, which stays unverified in the absence of DNA. The receptor was derived from a human donor in good health. Some clones in this sample may be carry-over from other donors' samples. Sequenced material: naive CXCR3+ CD8+ T cells from blood. This specimen's cell subset or site label, per the study, means: CD45RO-CCR7+CD27+CD95- naive CD8+ T cells expressing CXCR3 (TNR3+). The CDR3 protein: CATSKQGGGGDRETQYF.